This T cell receptor beta chain was identified in a study of blood T cell repertoires in COVID-19 (dated by TCRdb to 2019 to 2021). Study-level background: Samples covering the acute and convalescent phases of COVID-19 were provided by collaborators in the United States, Italy and Spain. Deeply sampled blood TCRbeta repertoires from subjects exposed to, actively infected with, or recovered from COVID-19 were included in the dataset. Samples were obtained from the ongoing ImmuneRACE study (first 160 participants) and from some 1,300 subjects provided by 6 global collaborators. The repertoires were made available in a free public database intended to serve as a resource for research on the immune response to SARS-CoV-2. Sample metadata almost always included a de-identified subject ID, COVID-19 status, age in years and sex. Where HLA class I and class II types were available, the types were taken from metadata supplied by the sample provider, not from assay-based typing. The prospective study material was composed of cDNA or gDNA derived from T cells, B-cell-depleted T cells, or PBMCs.

Taken from the germline V gene, the CDR1 and CDR2 loops are KGHSH and LQKENI. From cysteine to phenylalanine, the CDR3 is 15 amino acids long. CDR3 DNA only is kept here, 45 bases in frame from base 1. The V end gives up 1 base and the J end 2 bases, leaving 4 bases in the junction not matched to a gene. The collaborating institutions used their own protocols to collect whole blood in K2EDTA tubes. For TCRbeta analysis, collaborators shipped samples in one of three forms: frozen whole blood, isolated PBMCs, or DNA extracted from either of those sample types. With respect to this clone: What this receptor recognizes is not known. No much larger clone exists at a distance of one base, and base qualities are not known.

TCRbeta CDR3 regions were amplified from genomic DNA by means of the immunoSEQ Assay, a bias-controlled multiplex PCR. The study's processing was this. Within the assay, amplification of reference gene primers was used to estimate how many nucleated cells each sample contained. To quantify the absolute abundance of each unique TCRbeta CDR3 rearrangement, sequence reads were collapsed and filtered. For each sample, productive Simpson clonality was calculated as the square root of Simpson's diversity index across productive rearrangements. As stored in TCRdb, this immuneACCESS dataset retains in-frame rearrangements with V and J assigned. A fraction of the clones does not appear; measured against another copy, unresolved V genes explain less than half of the discrepancy, and the remainder lacks a known reason. The V and J calls and clone size come from that table; D and trimming were worked out from the DNA. The sample yields around 100,000 clones; about 80% were counted once. Of the sample, over 30% falls within the top ten clones.

Beyond this particular receptor, the publication reports: The quantity of clinical and demographic metadata differed by source and by participant and was supplied without curation.

Sequencing was carried out using peripheral blood. The receptor was isolated from a man between 65 and 85 years old with active or convalescent COVID-19. The sequence joins TRBV18 to TRBJ2-7, with 8 bases aligning to TRBD2. The CDR3 corresponds to CASSPRREAPYEQYF. The nucleotides read TGTGCCAGCTCACCACGGCGGGAGGCCCCCTACGAGCAGTACTTC. The entire variable domain, with the stretches around the CDR3 drawn from the reference TRBV18 and TRBJ2-7 proteins, is NAGVMQNPRHLVRRRGQEARLRCSPMKGHSHVYWYRQLPEEGLKFMVYLQKENIIDESGMPKERFSAEFPKEGPSILRIQQVVRGDSAAYFCASSPRREAPYEQYFGPGTRLTVT.